What follows is one T cell receptor beta chain and its context. This clonotype was found many times. It has no known antigen specificity. No much larger clone is present one base from it, and per-base qualities are unavailable. Receptors were amplified or captured by 5' RACE. For sequencing, a NextSeq 500 was employed. To correct for sequencing error and PCR bias, the TCR library protocol tagged individual cDNA molecules with unique molecular identifiers. Sequencing covered both TCR alpha and beta chains, and within each sample the abundances of alpha and beta sequences were tightly co-correlated. The authors' pipeline ran thus. Decombinator V4 was used to perform V gene, J gene and CDR3 annotation of TCR sequences. TCRs were defined as expanded if a significant change between any two time points was detected under a Poisson model with p below 0.0001. Abundances of TCRs were expressed as counts per million after normalisation to the total number of TCRs sequenced in each sample. MAIT TCRs were defined by TRAV1-2 paired with TRAJ12, TRAJ20 or TRAJ33, and iNKT TCRs by TRAV10 paired with TRAJ18. VDJdb, accessed 1 November 2021, was searched for CMV, EBV and SARS-CoV-2 annotated TCRs, excluding TCRs annotated for multiple antigens. In-frame beta chains were kept once TCRdb had trimmed the public reads at Q25 with fastp and called clones with MiXCR. Entries are consolidated by CDR3 protein sequence, retaining the most common genes and DNA. What appears here as the V and J calls and clone size reflects TCRdb's work, not the paper's. In this sample the table shows some 28,000 distinct CDR3 sequences, approximately 4.6% of which occur a single time. The ten largest clones take up 9% to 14% of the sample.

This sample was taken from a study of early T cells in non-severe SARS-CoV-2 infection listed by TCRdb under 2021. Describing the broader study: Because TCR sequencing was done on bulk RNA from unsorted whole blood, the alpha and beta chains could not be paired.

The germline V gene encodes CDR1 SSHAT and CDR2 FNYEAQ (reference sequence). Trimming costs V 5 bases and J 7 bases, and their ends lie 3 bases apart. The CDR3 numbers 10 residues from cysteine through phenylalanine. Just CDR3 DNA is preserved here, 30 bases in frame from base 1. Findings and caveats that apply to the study as a whole: VDJdb matching was skewed toward anti-spike CD8 responses, so virus-specific expansions were likely underestimated and private and CD4 specificities were missed.

Set within a cohort of healthcare workers in London, UK, this nested case-control study involved weekly PCR testing of nasopharyngeal swabs along with blood sampling. Healthcare workers were recruited during the week of the UK lockdown, between 23 and 31 March 2020, and followed weekly for up to roughly 16 weeks. The sample comprised whole blood. Recombination joined TRBV7-7 with TRBJ2-1; too little of a D gene remains to name it. This clonotype was obtained from an adult who was a healthcare worker with PCR-confirmed SARS-CoV-2 infection or an uninfected control (not recorded which). The sequenced DNA is TGTGCCAGCAGCCAGAATGAGCAGTTCTTC. Its translation is CASSQNEQFF.